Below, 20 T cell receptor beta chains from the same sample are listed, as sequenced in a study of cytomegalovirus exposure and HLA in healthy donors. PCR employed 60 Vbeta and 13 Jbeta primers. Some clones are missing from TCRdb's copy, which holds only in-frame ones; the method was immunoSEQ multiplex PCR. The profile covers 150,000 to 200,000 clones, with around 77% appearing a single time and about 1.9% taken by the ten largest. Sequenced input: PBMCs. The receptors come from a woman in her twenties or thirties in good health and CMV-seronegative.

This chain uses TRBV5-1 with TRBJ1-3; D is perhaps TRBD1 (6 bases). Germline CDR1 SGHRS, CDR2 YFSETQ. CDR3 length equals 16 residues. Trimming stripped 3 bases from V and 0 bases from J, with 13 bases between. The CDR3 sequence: CASSSSRGSSGNTIYF. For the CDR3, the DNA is TGCGCCAGCAGCTCTTCCAGGGGTAGCTCTGGAAACACCATATATTTT.

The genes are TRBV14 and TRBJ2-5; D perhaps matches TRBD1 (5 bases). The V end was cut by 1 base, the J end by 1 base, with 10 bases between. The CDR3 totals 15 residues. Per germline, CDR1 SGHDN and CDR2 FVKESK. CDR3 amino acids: CASSQVHRGQETQYF. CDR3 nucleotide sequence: TGTGCCAGCAGCCAAGTACATAGGGGCCAAGAGACCCAGTACTTC. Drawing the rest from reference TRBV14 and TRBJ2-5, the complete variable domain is EAGVTQFPSHSVIEKGQTVTLRCDPISGHDNLYWYRRVMGKEIKFLLHFVKESKQDESGMPNNRFLAERTGGTYSTLKVQPAELEDSGVYFCASSQVHRGQETQYFGPGTRLLVL.

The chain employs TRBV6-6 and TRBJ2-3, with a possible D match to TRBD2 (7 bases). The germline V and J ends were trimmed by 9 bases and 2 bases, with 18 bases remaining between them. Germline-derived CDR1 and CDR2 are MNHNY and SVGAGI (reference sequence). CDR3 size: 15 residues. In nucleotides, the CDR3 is TGTGCCAGTCACGATACGGGGGGCCTCACAGATACGCAGTATTTT. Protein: CASHDTGGLTDTQYF.

The CDR3 nucleotides read TGTGCCAGCAGGCCTGCGGGGGGCTATGAGCAGTTCTTC. It yields the protein CASRPAGGYEQFF. The rearrangement links TRBV11-2 to TRBJ2-1; 8 bases line up with TRBD2. Germline loops: CDR1 SGHAT, CDR2 FQNNGV. This CDR3 region has 13 residues. Trimming cost V 6 bases and J 8 bases; bases outside gene matches: 6.

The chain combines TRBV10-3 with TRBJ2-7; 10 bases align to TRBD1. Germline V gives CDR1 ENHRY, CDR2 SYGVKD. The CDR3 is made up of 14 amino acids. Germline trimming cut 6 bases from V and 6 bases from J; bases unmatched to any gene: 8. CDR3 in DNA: TGTGCCATCAGGGCATCCGGGACAGGGGCCGAGCAGTACTTC. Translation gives CAIRASGTGAEQYF.

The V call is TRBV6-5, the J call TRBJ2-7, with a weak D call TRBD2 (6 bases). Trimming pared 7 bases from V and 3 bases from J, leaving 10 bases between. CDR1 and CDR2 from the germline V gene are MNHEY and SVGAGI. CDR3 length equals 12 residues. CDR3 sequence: CASKPAGYEQYF. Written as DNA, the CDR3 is TGTGCCAGCAAACCAGCGGGCTACGAGCAGTACTTC.

CDR3: CASSYVAVGDQETQYF. The DNA for the CDR3 is TGTGCCAGCAGTTACGTAGCGGTGGGGGACCAAGAGACCCAGTACTTC. V and J are TRBV6-6 and TRBJ2-5; tentatively, D is TRBD2 (6 bases). The CDR3 is made up of 16 amino acids. Germline CDR1 MNHNY, CDR2 SVGAGI (reference sequence). V lost 2 bases and J lost 0, with 13 bases in between.

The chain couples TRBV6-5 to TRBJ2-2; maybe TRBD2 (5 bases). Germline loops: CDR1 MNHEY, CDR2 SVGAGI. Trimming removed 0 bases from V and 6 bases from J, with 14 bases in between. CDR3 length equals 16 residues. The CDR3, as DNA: TGTGCCAGCAGTTACTCATATCGAGGGCGGTCCGGGGAGCTGTTTTTT. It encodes CASSYSYRGRSGELFF.

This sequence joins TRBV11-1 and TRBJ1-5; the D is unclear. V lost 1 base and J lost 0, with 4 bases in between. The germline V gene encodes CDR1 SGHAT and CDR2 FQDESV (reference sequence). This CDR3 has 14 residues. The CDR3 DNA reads TGTGCCAGCAGCTTAGACAGTAGCAATCAGCCCCAGCATTTT. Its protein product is CASSLDSSNQPQHF. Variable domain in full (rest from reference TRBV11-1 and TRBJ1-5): EAEVAQSPRYKITEKSQAVAFWCDPISGHATLYWYRQILGQGPELLVQFQDESVVDDSQLPKDRFSAERLKGVDSTLKIQPAELGDSAMYLCASSLDSSNQPQHFGDGTRLSIL.

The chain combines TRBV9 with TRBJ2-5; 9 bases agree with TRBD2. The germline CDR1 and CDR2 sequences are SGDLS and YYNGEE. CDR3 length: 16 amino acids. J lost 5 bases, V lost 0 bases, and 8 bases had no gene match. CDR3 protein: CASSVDMRGGRETQYF. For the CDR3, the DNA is TGTGCCAGCAGCGTAGATATGCGGGGGGGCCGGGAGACCCAGTACTTC.

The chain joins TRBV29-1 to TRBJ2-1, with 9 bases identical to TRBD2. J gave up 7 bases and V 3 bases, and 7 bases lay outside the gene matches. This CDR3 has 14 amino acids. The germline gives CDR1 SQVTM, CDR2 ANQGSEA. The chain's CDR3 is CSVEGTSIRNEQFF. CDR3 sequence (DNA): TGCAGCGTTGAGGGGACTAGCATCCGGAATGAGCAGTTCTTC.

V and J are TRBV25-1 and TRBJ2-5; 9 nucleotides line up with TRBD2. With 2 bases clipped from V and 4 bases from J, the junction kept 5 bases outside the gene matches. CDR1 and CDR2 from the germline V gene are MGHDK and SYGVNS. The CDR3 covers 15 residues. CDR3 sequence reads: CASSEMAGGLETQYF. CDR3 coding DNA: TGTGCCAGCAGTGAAATGGCGGGGGGGCTAGAGACCCAGTACTTC.

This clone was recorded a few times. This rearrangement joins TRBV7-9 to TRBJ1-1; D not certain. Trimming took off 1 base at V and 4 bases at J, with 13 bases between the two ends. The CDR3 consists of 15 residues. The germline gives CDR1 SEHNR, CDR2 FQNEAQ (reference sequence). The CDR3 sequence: CASSLGPLERTEAFF. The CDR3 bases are TGTGCCAGCAGCTTAGGGCCCTTAGAGCGCACTGAAGCTTTCTTT.

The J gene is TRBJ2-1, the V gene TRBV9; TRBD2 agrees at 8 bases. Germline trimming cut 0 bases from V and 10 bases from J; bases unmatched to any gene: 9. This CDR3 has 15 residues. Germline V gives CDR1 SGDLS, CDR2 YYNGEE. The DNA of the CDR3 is TGTGCCAGCAGCGTAGCTACGGGAGGGCGGGGGGAGCAGTTCTTC. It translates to CASSVATGGRGEQFF.

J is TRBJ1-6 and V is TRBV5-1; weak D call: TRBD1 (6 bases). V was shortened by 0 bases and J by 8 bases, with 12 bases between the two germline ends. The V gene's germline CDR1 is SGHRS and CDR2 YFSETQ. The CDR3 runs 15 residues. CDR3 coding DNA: TGCGCCAGCAGCTTGGAGCTGGCAGGGGATTCACCCCTCCACTTT. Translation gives CASSLELAGDSPLHF.

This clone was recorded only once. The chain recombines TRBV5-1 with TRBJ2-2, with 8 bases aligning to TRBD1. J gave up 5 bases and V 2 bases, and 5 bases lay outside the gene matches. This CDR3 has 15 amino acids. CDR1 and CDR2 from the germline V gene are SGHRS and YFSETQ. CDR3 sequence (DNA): TGCGCCAGCAGCTTATCGACAGGGGTGACCGGGGAGCTGTTTTTT. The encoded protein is CASSLSTGVTGELFF.

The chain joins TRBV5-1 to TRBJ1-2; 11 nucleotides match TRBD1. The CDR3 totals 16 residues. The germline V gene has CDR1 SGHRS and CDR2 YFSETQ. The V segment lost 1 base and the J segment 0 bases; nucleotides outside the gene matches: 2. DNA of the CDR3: TGCGCCAGCAGCTTGTGGGGACAGGGGGCTAACTATGGCTACACCTTC. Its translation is CASSLWGQGANYGYTF. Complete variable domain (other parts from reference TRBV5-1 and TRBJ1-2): KAGVTQTPRYLIKTRGQQVTLSCSPISGHRSVSWYQQTPGQGLQFLFEYFSETQRNKGNFPGRFSGRQFSNSRSEMNVSTLELGDSALYLCASSLWGQGANYGYTFGSGTRLTVV.

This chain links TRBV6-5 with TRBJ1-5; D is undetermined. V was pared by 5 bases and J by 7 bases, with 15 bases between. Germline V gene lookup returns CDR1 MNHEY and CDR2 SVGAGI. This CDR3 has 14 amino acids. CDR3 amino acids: CASSTPGLGQPQHF. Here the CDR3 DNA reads TGTGCCAGCAGTACCCCAGGACTGGGCCAGCCCCAGCATTTT.

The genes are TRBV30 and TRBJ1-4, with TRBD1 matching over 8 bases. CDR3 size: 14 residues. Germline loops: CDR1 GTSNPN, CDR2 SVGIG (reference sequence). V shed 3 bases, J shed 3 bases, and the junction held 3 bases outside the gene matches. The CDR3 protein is CAWSVQGANEKLFF. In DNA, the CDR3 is TGTGCCTGGAGCGTACAGGGGGCTAATGAAAAACTGTTTTTT.

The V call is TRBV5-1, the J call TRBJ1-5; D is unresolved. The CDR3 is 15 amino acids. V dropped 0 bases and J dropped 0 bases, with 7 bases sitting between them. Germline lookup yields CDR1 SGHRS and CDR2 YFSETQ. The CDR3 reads CASSLAPDSNQPQHF. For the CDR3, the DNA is TGCGCCAGCAGCTTGGCCCCAGATAGCAATCAGCCCCAGCATTTT.